This T cell receptor beta chain emerged from a study of T cell changes during pregnancy in multiple sclerosis. Measured with immunoSEQ multiplex PCR; TCRdb has only the in-frame clones, and not every one. The sample has approximately 50,000 clones, over 90% seen once. The germline CDR1 and CDR2 sequences are SGDLS and YYNGEE. This CDR3 region has 15 residues. Trimming removed 2 bases from V and 8 bases from J; junction bases left unmatched: 9. This clone is a singleton in its sample. The origin of this receptor is a female donor in good health, enrolled as a control in a pregnancy study. The rearrangement links TRBV9 to TRBJ2-2, with 7 bases that match TRBD1. Source: CD4+ T cells from peripheral blood mononuclear cells, taken after pregnancy. The CDR3 loop is CASSVSTGLGGELFF. The CDR3 nucleotides are TGTGCCAGCAGCGTCTCGACAGGGCTGGGTGGGGAGCTGTTTTTT.